The sequence of this T cell receptor beta chain was determined in a study of cytomegalovirus exposure and HLA in healthy donors. Notes on the study in general: One variant, a missense change in DCLRE1C, was linked in a later analysis to TCR beta V- and J-gene trimming. One later analysis reportedly identified an Asian-associated ancestry cluster that showed fewer N-insertions than the approximately 670-donor mean. Accurate prediction of HLA-A and HLA-B alleles (for most subjects) was reportedly achieved from TCR beta sequences.

Each of the donors was a healthy bone marrow donor. The PCR ran on 60 Vbeta and 13 Jbeta primers. Generated by immunoSEQ multiplex PCR, the TCRdb table keeps only in-frame clones and is missing some. This table has over 70,000 clones, around 84% appearing once. This clone was seen a single time. The antigen remains unidentified. The CDR3 is 15 amino acids. Looked up from germline, CDR1 is SGHRS and CDR2 is YFSETQ. With 1 base clipped from V and 0 bases from J, the junction kept 2 bases outside the gene matches. The sample taken for sequencing was PBMCs. The J gene is TRBJ2-3, the V gene TRBV5-1; 7 nucleotides align to TRBD2. The source of this sequence is a man between 18 and 35 years old in good health and CMV-seronegative. CDR3 sequence (DNA): TGCGCCAGCAGCTTGTCAGCGGGAAGCACAGATACGCAGTATTTT. Amino acid sequence: CASSLSAGSTDTQYF.